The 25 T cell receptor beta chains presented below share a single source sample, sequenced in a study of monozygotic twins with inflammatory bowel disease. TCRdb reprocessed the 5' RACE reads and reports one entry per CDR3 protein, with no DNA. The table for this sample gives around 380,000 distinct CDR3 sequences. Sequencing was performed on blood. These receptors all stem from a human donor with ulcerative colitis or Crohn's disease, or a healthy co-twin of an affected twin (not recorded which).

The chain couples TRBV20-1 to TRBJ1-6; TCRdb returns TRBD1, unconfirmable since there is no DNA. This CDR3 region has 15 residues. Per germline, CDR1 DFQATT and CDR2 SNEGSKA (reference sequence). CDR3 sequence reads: CSAGKQGVNNSPLHF.

This CDR3 reads CASRPGGANIQYF. The rearrangement joins TRBV12-3 or TRBV12-4 to TRBJ2-4; TCRdb's D gene call, TRBD1, goes unchecked for lack of DNA. The CDR3 runs to 13 residues.

The CDR3 reads CSVVVWRDRGLTQYF. The chain employs TRBV29-1 and TRBJ2-3; TCRdb names TRBD1, which stays unverified in the absence of DNA. This CDR3 is built from 15 residues. Germline-derived CDR1 and CDR2 are SQVTM and ANQGSEA.

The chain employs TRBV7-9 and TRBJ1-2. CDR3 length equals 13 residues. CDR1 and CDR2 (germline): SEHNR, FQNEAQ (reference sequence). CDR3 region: CASSLAANYGYTF. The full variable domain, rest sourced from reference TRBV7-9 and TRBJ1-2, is DTGVSQNPRHKITKRGQNVTFRCDPISEHNRLYWYRQTLGQGPEFLTYFQNEAQLEKSRLLSDRFSAERPKGSFSTLEIQRTEQGDSAMYLCASSLAANYGYTFGSGTRLTVV.

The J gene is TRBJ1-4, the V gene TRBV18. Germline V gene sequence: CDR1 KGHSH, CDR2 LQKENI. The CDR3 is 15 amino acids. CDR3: CASSRNHEGNEKLFF.

The CDR3 reads CAISSGEVTDTQYF. The chain links TRBV10-3 to TRBJ2-3. This CDR3 contains 14 residues. In germline, CDR1 is ENHRY, CDR2 SYGVKD.

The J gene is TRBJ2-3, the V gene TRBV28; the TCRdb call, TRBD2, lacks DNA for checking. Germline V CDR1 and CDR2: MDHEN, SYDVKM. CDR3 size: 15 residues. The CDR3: CASSPPGLAILTQYF.

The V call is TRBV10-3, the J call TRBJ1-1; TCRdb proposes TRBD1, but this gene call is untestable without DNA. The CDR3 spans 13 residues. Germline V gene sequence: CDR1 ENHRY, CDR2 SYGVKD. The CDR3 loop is CAINPDRVTEAFF.

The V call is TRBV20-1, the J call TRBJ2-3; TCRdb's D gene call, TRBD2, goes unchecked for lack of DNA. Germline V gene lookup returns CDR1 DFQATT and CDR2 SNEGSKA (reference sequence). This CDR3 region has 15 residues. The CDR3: CSATLARLNTDTQYF.

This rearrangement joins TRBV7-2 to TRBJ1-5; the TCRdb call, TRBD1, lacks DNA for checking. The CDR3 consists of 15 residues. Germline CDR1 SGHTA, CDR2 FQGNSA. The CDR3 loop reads CASSLETGRRQPQHF.

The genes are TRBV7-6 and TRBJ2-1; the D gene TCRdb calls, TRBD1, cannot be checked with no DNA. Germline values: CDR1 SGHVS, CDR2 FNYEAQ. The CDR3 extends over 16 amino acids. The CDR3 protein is CASSLGAGSSYNEQFF.

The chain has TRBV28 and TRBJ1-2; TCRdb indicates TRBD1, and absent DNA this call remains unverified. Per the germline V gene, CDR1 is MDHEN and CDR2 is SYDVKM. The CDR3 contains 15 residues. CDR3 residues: CASSPLGESNYGYTF.

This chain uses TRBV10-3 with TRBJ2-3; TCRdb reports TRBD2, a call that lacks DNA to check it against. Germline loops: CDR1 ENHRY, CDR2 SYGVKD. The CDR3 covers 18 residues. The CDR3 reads CAIKNPGLAGGGTDTQYF.

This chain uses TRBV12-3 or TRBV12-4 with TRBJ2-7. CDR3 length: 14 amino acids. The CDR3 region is CASSPQVLSYEQYF.

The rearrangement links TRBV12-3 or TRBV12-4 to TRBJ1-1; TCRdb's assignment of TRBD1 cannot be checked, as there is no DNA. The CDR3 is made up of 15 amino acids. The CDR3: CASSPAGTLNTEAFF.

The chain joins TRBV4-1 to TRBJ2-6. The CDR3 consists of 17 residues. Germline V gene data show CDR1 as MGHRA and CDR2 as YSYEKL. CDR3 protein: CASSQDQWRSGANVLTF.

CDR3 sequence reads: CASSSWETQYF. The V call is TRBV2, the J call TRBJ2-5. The CDR3 loop spans 11 amino acids. The germline V gene encodes CDR1 SNHLY and CDR2 FYNNEI.

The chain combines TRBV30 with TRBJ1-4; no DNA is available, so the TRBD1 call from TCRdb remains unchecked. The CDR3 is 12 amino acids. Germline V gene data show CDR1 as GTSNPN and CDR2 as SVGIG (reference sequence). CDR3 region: CASGATNEKLFF.

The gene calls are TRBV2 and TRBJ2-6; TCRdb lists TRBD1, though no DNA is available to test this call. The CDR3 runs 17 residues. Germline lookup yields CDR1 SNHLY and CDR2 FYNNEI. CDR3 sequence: CASTEEQAISGANVLTF.

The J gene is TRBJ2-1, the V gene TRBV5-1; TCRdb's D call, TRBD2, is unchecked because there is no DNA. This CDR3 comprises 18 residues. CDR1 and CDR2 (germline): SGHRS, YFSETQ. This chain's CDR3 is CASMTGTSGGAPYNEQFF.

CDR3 in amino acids: CASSLARRIHRETQYF. The chain combines TRBV5-8 with TRBJ2-5. Germline values: CDR1 SGHTS, CDR2 YDEGEE. The CDR3 loop spans 16 amino acids. The full variable domain, in which reference TRBV5-8 and TRBJ2-5 provide the parts outside the CDR3, is EAGVTQSPTHLIKTRGQQATLRCSPISGHTSVYWYQQALGLGLQFLLWYDEGEERNRGNFPPRFSGRQFPNYSSELNVNALELEDSALYLCASSLARRIHRETQYFGPGTRLLVL.

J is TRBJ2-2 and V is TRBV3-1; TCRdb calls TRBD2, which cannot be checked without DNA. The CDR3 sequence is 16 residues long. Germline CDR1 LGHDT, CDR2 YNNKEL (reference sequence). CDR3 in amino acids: CASSQVAGRNTGELFF.

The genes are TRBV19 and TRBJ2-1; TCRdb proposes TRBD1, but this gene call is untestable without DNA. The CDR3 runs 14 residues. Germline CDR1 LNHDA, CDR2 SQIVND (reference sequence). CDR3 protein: CASSITGIYNEQFF.

The CDR3 spells CAISELGGSGELFF. J is TRBJ2-2 and V is TRBV10-3; TCRdb selects TRBD2, and the lack of DNA leaves this call unchecked. Germline assignment: CDR1 ENHRY and CDR2 SYGVKD. The CDR3 spans 14 residues.

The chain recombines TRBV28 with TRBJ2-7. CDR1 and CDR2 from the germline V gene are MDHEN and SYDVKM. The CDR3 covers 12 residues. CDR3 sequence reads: CASSLPKGEQYF.